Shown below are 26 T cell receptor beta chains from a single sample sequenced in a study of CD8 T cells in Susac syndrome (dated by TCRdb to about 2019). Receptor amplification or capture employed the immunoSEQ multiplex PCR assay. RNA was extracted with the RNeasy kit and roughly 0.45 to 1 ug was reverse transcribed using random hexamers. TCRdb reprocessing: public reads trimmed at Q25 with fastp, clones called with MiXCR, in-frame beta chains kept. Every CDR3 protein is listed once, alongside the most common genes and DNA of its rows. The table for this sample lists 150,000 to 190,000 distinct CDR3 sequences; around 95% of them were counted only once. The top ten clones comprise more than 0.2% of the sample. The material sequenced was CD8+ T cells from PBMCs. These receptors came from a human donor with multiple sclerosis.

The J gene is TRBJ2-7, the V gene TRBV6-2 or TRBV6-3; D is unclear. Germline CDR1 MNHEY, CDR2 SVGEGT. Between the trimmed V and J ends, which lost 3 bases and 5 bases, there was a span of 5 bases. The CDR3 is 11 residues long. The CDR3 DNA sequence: TGTGCCAGCAGTTATGTTGACGAGCAGTACTTC. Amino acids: CASSYVDEQYF.

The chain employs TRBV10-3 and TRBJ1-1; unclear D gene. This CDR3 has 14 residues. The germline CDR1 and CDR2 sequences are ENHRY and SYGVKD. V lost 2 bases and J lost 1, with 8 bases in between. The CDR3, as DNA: TGTGCCATCAGTGAGACGAAGTCGAACACTGAAGCTTTCTTT. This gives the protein CAISETKSNTEAFF.

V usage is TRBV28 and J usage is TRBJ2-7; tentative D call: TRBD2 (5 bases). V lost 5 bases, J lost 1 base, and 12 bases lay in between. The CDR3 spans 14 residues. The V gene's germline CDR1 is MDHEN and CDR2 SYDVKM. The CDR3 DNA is TGTGCCAGCAGTGGAGGCAGCTTATCCTACGAGCAGTACTTC. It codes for CASSGGSLSYEQYF.

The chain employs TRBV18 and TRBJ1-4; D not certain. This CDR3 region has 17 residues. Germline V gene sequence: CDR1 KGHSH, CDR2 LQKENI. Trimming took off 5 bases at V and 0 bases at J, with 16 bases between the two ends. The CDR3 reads CASSRTVKVATNEKLFF. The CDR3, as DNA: TGTGCCAGCTCAAGGACGGTAAAAGTTGCAACTAATGAAAAACTGTTTTTT.

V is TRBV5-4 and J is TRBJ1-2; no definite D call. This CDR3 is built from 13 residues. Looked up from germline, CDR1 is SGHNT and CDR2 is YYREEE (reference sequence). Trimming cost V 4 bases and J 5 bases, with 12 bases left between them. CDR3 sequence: CASSTGSEYGYTF. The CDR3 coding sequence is TGTGCCAGCAGCACTGGGAGTGAATATGGCTACACCTTC.

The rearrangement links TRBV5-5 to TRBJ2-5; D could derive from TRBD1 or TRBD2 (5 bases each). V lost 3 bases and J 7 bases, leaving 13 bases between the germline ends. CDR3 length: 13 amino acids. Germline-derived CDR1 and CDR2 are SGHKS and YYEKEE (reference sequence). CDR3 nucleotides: TGTGCCAGCAGCTCAGGGTGGGGGTCGACCCAGTACTTC. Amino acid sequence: CASSSGWGSTQYF.

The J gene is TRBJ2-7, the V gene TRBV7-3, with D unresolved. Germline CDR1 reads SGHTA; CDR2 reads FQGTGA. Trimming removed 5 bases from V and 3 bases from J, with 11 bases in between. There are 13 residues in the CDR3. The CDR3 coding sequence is TGTGCCAGCAGCCCCGCGGACGACTACGAGCAGTACTTC. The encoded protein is CASSPADDYEQYF.

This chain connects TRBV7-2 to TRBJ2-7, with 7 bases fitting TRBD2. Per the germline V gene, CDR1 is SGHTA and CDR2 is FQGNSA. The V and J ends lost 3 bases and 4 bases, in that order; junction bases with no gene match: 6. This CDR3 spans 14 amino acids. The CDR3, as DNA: TGTGCCAGCAGCTTTAACGTAGCGGGTTACGAGCAGTACTTC. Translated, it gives CASSFNVAGYEQYF.

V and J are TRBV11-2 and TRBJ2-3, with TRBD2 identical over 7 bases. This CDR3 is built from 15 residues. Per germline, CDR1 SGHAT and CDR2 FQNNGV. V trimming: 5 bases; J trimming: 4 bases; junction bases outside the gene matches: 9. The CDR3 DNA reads TGTGCCAGCAGCCCGACTAGCTCTAACTCAGATACGCAGTATTTT. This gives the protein CASSPTSSNSDTQYF.

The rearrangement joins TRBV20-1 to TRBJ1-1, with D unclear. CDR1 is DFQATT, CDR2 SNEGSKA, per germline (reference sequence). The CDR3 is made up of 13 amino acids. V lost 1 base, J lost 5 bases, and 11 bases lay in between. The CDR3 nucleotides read TGCAGTGCTAGAGTATTAGGTTATACTGAAGCTTTCTTT. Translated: CSARVLGYTEAFF.

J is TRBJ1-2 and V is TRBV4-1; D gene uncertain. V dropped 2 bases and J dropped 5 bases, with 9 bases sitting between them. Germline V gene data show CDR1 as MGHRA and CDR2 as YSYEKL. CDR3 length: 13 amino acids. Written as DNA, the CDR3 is TGCGCCAGCAGCCAAAGTATCCTATATGGCTACACCTTC. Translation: CASSQSILYGYTF.

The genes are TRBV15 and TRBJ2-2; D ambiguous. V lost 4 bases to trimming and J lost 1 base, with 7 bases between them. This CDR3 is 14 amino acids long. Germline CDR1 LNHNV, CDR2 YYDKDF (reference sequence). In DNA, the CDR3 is TGTGCCACCAGCACGACGGAGAACACCGGGGAGCTGTTTTTT. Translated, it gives CATSTTENTGELFF.

CDR3 sequence (DNA): TGCAGCGTTGACGGGGGGGGTCCAGCCTACGAGCAGTACTTC. Protein sequence: CSVDGGGPAYEQYF. The chain joins TRBV29-1 to TRBJ2-7, with TRBD2 matching over 8 bases. The germline CDR1 and CDR2 sequences are SQVTM and ANQGSEA. The CDR3 totals 14 residues. Losses at the gene ends were 3 bases for V and 2 bases for J; bases not matched to a gene: 6.

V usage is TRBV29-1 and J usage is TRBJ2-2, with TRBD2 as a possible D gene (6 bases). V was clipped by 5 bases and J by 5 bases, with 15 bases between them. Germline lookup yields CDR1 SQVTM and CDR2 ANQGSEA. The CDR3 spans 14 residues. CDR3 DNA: TGCAGCGTTCGACTAGTCGAAAATACCGGGGAGCTGTTTTTT. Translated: CSVRLVENTGELFF.

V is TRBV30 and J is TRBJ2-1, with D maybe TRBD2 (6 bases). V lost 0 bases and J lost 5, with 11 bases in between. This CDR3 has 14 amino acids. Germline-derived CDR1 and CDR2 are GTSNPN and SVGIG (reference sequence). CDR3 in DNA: TGTGCCTGGAGTGTAGGAGGGGAGGACAATGAGCAGTTCTTC. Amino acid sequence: CAWSVGGEDNEQFF.

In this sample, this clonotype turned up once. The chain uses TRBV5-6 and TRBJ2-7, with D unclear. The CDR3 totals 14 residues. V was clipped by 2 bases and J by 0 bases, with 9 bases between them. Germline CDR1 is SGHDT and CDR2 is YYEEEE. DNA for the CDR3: TGTGCCAGCAGCTTTTGGGGTGACTCCTACGAGCAGTACTTC. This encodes CASSFWGDSYEQYF.

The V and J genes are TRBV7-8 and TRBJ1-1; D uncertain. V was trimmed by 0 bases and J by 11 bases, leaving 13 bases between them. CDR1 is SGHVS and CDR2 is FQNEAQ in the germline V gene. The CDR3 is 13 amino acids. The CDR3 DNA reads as TGTGCCAGCAGCTTAGCGCAGAAGCCCGCTGCTTTCTTT. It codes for CASSLAQKPAAFF.

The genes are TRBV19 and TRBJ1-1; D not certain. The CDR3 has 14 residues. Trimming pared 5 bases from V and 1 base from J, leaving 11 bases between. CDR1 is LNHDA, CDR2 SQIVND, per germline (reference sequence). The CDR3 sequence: CASSGNSPNTEAFF. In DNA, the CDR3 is TGTGCCAGTAGTGGAAACAGTCCGAACACTGAAGCTTTCTTT.

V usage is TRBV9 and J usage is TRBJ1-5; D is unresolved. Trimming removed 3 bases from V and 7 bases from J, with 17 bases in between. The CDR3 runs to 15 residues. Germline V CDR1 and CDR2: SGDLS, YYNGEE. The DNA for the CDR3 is TGTGCCAGCAGCGCCTATCCAGACGGGAGCCAGCCCCAGCATTTT. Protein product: CASSAYPDGSQPQHF.

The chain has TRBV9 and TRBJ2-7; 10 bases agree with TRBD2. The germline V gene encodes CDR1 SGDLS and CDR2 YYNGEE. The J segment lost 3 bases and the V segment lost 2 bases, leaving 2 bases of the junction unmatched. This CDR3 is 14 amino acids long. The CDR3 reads CASSVASGSYEQYF. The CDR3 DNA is TGTGCCAGCAGCGTGGCTAGCGGGAGCTACGAGCAGTACTTC.

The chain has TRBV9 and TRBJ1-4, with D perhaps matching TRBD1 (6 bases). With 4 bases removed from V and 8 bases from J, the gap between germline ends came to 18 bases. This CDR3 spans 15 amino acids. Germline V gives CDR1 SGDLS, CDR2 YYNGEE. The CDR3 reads CASSRTGNLAEKLFF. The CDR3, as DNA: TGTGCCAGCAGCAGAACAGGGAACCTGGCGGAAAAACTGTTTTTT.

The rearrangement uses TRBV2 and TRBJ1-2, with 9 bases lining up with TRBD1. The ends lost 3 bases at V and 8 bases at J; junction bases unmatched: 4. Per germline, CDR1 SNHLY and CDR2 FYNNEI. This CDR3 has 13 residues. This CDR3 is CASSEWDRDGYTF. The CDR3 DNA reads TGTGCCAGCAGTGAGTGGGACAGGGACGGCTACACCTTC.

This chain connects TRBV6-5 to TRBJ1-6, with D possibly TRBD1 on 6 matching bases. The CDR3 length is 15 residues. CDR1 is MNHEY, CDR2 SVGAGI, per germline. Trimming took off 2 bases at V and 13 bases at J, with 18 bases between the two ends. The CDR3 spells CASSYREQGKNPLHF. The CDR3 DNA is TGTGCCAGCAGTTACCGCGAGCAGGGGAAGAACCCCCTCCACTTT.

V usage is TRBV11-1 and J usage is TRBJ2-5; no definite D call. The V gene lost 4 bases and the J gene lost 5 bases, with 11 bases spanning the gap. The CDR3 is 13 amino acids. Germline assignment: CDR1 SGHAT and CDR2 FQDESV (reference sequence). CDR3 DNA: TGTGCCAGCAGCTACTTAGAGGCCGAGACCCAGTACTTC. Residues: CASSYLEAETQYF.

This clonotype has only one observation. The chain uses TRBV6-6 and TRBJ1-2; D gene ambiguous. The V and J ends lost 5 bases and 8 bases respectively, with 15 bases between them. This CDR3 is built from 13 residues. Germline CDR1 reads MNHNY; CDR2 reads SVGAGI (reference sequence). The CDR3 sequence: CASSQDPRSGYTF. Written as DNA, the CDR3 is TGTGCCAGCAGTCAAGACCCCCGAAGCGGCTACACCTTC.

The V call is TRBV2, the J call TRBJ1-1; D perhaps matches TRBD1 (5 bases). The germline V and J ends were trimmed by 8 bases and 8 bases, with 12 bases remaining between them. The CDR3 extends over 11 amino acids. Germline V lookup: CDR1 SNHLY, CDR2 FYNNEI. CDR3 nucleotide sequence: TGTGCCAGCTTGTTAAGGACAGAAGCTTTCTTT. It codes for CASLLRTEAFF.